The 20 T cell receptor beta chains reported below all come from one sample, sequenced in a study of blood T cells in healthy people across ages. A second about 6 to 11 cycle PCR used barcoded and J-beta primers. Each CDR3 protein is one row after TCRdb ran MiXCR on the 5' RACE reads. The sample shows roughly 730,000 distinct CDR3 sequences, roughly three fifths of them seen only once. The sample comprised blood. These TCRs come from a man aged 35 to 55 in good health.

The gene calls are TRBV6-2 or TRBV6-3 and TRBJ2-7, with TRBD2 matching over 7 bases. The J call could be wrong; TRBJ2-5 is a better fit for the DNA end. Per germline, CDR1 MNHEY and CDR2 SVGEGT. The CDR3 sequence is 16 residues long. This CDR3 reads CASSGLADRLIGTQYF. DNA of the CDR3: TGTGCCAGCAGTGGGCTAGCGGACCGATTAATAGGGACCCAGTACTTC.

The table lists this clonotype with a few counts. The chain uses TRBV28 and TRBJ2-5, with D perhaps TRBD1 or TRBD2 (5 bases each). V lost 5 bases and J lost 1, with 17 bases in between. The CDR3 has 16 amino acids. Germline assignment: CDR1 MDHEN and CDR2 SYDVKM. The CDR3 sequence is CASSDDSTGAQETQYF. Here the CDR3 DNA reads TGTGCCAGCAGTGATGACTCCACCGGGGCCCAAGAGACCCAGTACTTC.

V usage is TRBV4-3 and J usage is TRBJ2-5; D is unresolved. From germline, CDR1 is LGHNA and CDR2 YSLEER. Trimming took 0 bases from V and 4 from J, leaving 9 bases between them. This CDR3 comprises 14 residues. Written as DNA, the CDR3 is TGCGCCAGCAGCCAAGATCATCCAGGAGAGACCCAGTACTTC. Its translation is CASSQDHPGETQYF.

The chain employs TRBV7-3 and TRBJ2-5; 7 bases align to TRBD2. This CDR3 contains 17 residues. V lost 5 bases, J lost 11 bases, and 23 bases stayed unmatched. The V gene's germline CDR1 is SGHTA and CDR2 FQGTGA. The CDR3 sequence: CASSPRVGGSSYNEQYF. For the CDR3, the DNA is TGTGCCAGCAGCCCCCGGGTCGGGGGGAGCTCCTACAATGAGCAGTACTTC. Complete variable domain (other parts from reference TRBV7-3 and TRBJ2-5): GAGVSQTPSNKVTEKGKYVELRCDPISGHTALYWYRQSLGQGPEFLIYFQGTGAADDSGLPNDRFFAVRPEGSVSTLKIQRTERGDSAVYLCASSPRVGGSSYNEQYFGPGTRLLVL.

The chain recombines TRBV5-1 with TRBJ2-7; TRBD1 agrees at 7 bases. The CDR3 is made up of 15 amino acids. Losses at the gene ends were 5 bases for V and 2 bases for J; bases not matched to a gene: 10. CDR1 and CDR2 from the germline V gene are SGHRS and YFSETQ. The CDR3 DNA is TGCGCCAGCAGTCCCGGGACAGTGAACGCCTACGAGCAGTACTTC. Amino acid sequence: CASSPGTVNAYEQYF.

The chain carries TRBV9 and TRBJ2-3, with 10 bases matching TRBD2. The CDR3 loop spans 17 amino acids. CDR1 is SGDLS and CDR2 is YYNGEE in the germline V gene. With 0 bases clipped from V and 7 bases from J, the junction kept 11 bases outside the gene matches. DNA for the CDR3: TGTGCCAGCAGCGTAGTATCCGATTTAGCGGGGGGACATACGCAGTATTTT. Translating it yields CASSVVSDLAGGHTQYF.

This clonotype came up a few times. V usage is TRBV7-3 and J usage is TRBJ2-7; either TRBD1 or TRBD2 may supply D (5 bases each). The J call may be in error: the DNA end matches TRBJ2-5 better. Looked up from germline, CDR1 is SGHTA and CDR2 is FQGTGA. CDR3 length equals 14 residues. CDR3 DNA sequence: TGTGCCAGCAGCTCTGGGACGGACCCGGGGACCCAGTACTTC. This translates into CASSSGTDPGTQYF.

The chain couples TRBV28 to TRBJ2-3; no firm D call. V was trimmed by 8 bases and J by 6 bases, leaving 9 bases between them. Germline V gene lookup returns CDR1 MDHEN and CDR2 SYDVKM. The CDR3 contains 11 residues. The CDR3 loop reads CASVTRDTQYF. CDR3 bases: TGTGCCAGCGTCACCAGGGATACGCAGTATTTT.

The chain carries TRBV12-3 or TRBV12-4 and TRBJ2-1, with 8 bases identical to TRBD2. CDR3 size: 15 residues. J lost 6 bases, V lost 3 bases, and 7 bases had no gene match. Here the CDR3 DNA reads TGTGCCAGCAGTTTTATGGGACTAGTATCCAATGAGCAGTTCTTC. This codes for CASSFMGLVSNEQFF.

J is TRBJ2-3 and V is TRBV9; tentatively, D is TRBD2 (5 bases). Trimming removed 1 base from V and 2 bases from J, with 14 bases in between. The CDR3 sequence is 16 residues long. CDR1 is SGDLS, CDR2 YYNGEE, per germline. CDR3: CASSVFADLNTDTQYF. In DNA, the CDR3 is TGTGCCAGCAGCGTATTTGCGGACTTGAACACAGATACGCAGTATTTT. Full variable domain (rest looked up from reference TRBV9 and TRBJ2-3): DSGVTQTPKHLITATGQRVTLRCSPRSGDLSVYWYQQSLDQGLQFLIQYYNGEERAKGNILERFSAQQFPDLHSELNLSSLELGDSALYFCASSVFADLNTDTQYFGPGTRLTVL.

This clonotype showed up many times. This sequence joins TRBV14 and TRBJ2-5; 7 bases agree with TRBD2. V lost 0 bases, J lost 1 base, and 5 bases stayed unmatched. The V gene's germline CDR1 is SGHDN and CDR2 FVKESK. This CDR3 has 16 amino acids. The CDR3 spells CASSQDNGGTQETQYF. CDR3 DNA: TGTGCCAGCAGCCAAGATAACGGGGGGACCCAAGAGACCCAGTACTTC.

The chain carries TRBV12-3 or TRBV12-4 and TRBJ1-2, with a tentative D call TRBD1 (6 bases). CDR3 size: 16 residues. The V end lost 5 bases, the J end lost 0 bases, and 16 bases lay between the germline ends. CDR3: CASSPGAAGSNYGYTF. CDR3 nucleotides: TGTGCCAGCAGTCCGGGGGCCGCCGGATCTAACTATGGCTACACCTTC.

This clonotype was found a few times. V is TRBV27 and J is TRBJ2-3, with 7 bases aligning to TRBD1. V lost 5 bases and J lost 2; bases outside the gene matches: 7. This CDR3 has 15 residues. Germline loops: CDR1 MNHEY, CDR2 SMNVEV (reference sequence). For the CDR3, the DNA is TGTGCCAGCAGTAAGAGGGGGCCCCTCACAGATACGCAGTATTTT. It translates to CASSKRGPLTDTQYF.

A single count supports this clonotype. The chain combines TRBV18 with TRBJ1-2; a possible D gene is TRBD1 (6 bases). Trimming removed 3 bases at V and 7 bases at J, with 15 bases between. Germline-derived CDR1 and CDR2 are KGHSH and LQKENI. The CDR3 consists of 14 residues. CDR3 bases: TGTGCCAGCTCACCCAGGGGCTCTGCGGCTGGCTACACCTTC. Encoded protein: CASSPRGSAAGYTF.

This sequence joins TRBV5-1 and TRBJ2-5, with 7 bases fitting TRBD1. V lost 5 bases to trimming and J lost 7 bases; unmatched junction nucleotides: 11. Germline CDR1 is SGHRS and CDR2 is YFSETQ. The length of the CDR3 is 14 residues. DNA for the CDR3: TGCGCCAGCAGTCCGGGGACAGACGTGGGGACCCAGTACTTC. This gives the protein CASSPGTDVGTQYF.

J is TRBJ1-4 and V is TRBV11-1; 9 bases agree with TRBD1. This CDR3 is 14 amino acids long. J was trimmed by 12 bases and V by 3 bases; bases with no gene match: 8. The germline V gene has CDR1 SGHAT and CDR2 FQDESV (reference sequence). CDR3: CASSFRGQGTELFF. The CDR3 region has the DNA TGTGCCAGCAGCTTCCGAGGACAGGGGACGGAACTGTTTTTT. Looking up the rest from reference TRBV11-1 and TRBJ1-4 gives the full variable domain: EAEVAQSPRYKITEKSQAVAFWCDPISGHATLYWYRQILGQGPELLVQFQDESVVDDSQLPKDRFSAERLKGVDSTLKIQPAELGDSAMYLCASSFRGQGTELFFGSGTQLSVL.

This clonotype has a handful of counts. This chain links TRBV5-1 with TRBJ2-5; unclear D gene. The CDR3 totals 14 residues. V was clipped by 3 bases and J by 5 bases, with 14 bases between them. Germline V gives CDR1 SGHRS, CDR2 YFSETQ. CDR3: CASSYLRVGETQYF. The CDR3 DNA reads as TGCGCCAGCAGCTACCTTCGGGTGGGGGAGACCCAGTACTTC.

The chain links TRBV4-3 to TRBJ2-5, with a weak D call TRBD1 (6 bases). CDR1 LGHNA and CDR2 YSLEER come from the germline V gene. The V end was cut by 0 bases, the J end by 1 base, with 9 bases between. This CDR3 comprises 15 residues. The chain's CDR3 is CASSQEGDTQETQYF. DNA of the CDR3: TGCGCCAGCAGCCAAGAAGGGGACACCCAAGAGACCCAGTACTTC.

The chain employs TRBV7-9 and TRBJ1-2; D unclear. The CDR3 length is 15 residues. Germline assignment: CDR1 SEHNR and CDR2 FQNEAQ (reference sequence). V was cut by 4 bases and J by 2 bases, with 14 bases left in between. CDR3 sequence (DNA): TGTGCCAGCAGCTCAGAGAACGACCCGAACTATGGCTACACCTTC. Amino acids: CASSSENDPNYGYTF.

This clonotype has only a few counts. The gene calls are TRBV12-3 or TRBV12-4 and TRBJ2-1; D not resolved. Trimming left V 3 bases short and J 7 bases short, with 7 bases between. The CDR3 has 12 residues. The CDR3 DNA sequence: TGTGCCAGCAGTTTTGGGCGGAATGAGCAGTTCTTC. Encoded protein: CASSFGRNEQFF.